This TCR beta chain emerged from a study of blood T cell repertoires in COVID-19. Study information: The origin of the acute and convalescent COVID-19 samples was the United States, Italy and Spain.

Assignments of participants to cohorts depended upon their own reported clinical history. As processed by the authors: How many nucleated cells were present was estimated from reference gene primer amplification. Produced via immunoSEQ multiplex PCR; TCRdb's table is partial and in-frame only. D and trimming were read from the DNA, whereas the V and J calls and clone size are those reported in that table. The sample lists fewer than 250,000 clones; around 90% were seen once. The germline V and J ends were trimmed by 0 bases and 5 bases, with 9 bases remaining between them. CDR3 length: 14 amino acids. CDR1 is SGHKS, CDR2 YYEKEE, per germline (reference sequence).

The rearrangement uses TRBV5-5 and TRBJ1-5; TRBD1 might be the D (6 bases). This clonotype was obtained from a woman aged 45-65 years with acute COVID-19. Sequenced material: PBMCs or T cells enriched from blood (not recorded which). The chain's CDR3 is CASSLAWGHQPQHF. CDR3 coding DNA: TGTGCCAGCAGCTTGGCTTGGGGGCATCAGCCCCAGCATTTT.